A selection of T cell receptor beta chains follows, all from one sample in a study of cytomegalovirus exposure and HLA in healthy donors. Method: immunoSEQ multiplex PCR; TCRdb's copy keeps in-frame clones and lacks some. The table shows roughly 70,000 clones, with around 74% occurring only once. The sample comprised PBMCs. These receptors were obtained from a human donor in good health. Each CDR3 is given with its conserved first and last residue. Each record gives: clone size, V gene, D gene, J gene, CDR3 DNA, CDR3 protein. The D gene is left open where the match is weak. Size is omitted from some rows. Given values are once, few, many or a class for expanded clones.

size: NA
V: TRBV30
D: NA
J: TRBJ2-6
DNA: TGTGCCTGGGAGCTCTCTGGGGCCAACGTCCTGACTTTC
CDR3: CAWELSGANVLTF

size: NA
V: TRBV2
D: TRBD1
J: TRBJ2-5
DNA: TGTGCCAGCAGCCAGGGGGAAGAGACCCAGTACTTC
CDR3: CASSQGEETQYF

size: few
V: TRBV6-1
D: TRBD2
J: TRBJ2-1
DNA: TGTGCCAGCCGGGAGGGGGGCTACAATGAGCAGTTCTTC
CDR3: CASREGGYNEQFF

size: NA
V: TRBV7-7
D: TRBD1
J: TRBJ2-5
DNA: TGTGCTAGCAGCTCGGCCCGGGACAGGGAGGTAGAGACCCAGTACTTC
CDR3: CASSSARDREVETQYF

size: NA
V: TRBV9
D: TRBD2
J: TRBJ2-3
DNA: TGTGCCAGCGGGGGGACTAGCGGGAAATCCTTAGATACGCAGTATTTT
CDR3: CASGGTSGKSLDTQYF

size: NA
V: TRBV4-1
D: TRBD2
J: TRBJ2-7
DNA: TGCGCCAGCAGCCAAGATGGGGGAGGGAGCGAGCAGTACTTC
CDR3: CASSQDGGGSEQYF

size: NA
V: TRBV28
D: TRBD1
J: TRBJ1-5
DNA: TGTGCCAGCAGCCCGACAGGGGAATACAATCAGCCCCAGCATTTT
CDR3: CASSPTGEYNQPQHF

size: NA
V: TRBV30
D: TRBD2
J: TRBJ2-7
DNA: TGTGCCTGGAGTGTAATAGCGGGAGATGAGGACGAGCAGTACTTC
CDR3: CAWSVIAGDEDEQYF

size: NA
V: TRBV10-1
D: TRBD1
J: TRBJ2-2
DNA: TGCGCCAGCAGCGACAGGGGTTACGGGGAGCTGTTTTTT
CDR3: CASSDRGYGELFF

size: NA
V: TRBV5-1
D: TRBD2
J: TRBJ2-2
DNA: TGCGCCAGCAGGCCGGGAGGCCAGTACACCGGGGAGCTGTTTTTT
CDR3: CASRPGGQYTGELFF

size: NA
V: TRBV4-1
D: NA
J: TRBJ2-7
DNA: TGCGCCAGCAGCCGGGGACCGGGGCGGGACGAGCAGTACTTC
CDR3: CASSRGPGRDEQYF

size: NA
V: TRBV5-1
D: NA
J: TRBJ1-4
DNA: TGCGCCAGCAGCCAGGGTCCCGCGGGAGCTAATGAAAAACTGTTTTTT
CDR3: CASSQGPAGANEKLFF

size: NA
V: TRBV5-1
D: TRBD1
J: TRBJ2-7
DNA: TGCGCCAGCAGCACCCGACAGGGTTCAACCTACGAGCAGTACTTC
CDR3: CASSTRQGSTYEQYF

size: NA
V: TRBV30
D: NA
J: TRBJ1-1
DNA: TGTGCCTGGAGTGTAAACAGGGTGTTAGGGTTGGTGAACACTGAAGCTTTCTTT
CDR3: CAWSVNRVLGLVNTEAFF

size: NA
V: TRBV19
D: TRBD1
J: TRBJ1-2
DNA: TGTGCCAGTAGTAGGGGGAGGAGGGACAGGGATGCGGATGGCTACACCTTC
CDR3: CASSRGRRDRDADGYTF

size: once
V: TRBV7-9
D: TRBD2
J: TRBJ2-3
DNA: TGTGCCAGCTCGTTGGGGGGCGGGAGGTCCACAGATACGCAGTATTTT
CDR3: CASSLGGGRSTDTQYF

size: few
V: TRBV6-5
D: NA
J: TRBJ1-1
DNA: TGTGCCAGCAGTATATGGGGGGAGAACACTGAAGCTTTCTTT
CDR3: CASSIWGENTEAFF

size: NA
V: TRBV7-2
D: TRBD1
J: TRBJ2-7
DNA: TGTGCCACGACCGGGACAGCCAATGCCTACGAGCAGTACTTC
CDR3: CATTGTANAYEQYF

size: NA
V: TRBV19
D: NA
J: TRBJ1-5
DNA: TGTGCCAGTAGTTTTACTGGGCCTCCGCCCCAGCATTTT
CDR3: CASSFTGPPPQHF

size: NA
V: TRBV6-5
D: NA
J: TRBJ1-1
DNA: TGTGCCAGCAGTTACCGTTCAGGAAACACTGAAGCTTTCTTT
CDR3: CASSYRSGNTEAFF

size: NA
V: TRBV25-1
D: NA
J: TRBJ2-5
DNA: TGTGCCAGCAGTGACGGGCGGGCCCAAGAGACCCAGTACTTC
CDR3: CASSDGRAQETQYF

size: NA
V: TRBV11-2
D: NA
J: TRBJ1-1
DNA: TGTGCCAGCAGCTTAGCGGGACAAAAACCTGAAGCTTTCTTT
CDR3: CASSLAGQKPEAFF

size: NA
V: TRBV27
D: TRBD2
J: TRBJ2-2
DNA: TGTGCCAGCTACCCACTTAGTGGGCTAGCGGGATGGAACACCGGGGAGCTGTTTTTT
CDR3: CASYPLSGLAGWNTGELFF

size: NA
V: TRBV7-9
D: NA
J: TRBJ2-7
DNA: TGTGCCAGCAGCCTAGACCCGCGGGGCCGTGGGGAGCAGTACTTC
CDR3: CASSLDPRGRGEQYF

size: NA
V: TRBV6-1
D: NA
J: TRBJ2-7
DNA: TGTGCCAGTCCCAAGTGGGGCAGAGCCTACGAGCAGTACTTC
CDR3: CASPKWGRAYEQYF

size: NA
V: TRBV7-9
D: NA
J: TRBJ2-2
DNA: TGTGCCAGCAGCTTGGGGACTCTGAACACCGGGGAGCTGTTTTTT
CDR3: CASSLGTLNTGELFF

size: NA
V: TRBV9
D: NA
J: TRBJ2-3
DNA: TGTGCCAGCAGCGTAGACGCCGGGGACACAGATACGCAGTATTTT
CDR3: CASSVDAGDTDTQYF

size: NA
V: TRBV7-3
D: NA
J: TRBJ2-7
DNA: TGTGCCAGCAGCCTAAATCAGGCAGGCTACGAGCAGTACTTC
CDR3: CASSLNQAGYEQYF

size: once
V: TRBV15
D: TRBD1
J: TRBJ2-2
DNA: TGTGCCACCAGCAGAGTGAGAGGGGGCATAAGGTCCGGGGAGCTGTTTTTT
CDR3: CATSRVRGGIRSGELFF

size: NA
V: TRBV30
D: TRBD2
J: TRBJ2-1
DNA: TGTGCCTGGAGTGTACAGCCTCTAGCGGGAGGCCCCAATGAGCAGTTCTTC
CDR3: CAWSVQPLAGGPNEQFF

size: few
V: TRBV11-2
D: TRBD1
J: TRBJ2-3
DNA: TGTGCCAGCAGCTTAGTTACAGGGGCAGATACGCAGTATTTT
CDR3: CASSLVTGADTQYF

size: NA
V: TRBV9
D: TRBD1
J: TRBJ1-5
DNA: TGTGCCAGCAGCGTGACAGGGAACAATCAGCCCCAGCATTTT
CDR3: CASSVTGNNQPQHF

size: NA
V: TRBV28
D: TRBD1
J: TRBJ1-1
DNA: TGTGCCAGCAGTCTCCCGCGGACAGGGAACACTGAAGCTTTCTTT
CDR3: CASSLPRTGNTEAFF

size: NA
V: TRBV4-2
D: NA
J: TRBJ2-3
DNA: TGTGCCAGCAGCCCCATCGCGAGAGGGAGCACAGATACGCAGTATTTT
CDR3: CASSPIARGSTDTQYF

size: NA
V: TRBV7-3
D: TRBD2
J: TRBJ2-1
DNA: TGTGCCAGCAGCCCAGGACTAGTTGGAGGTGAGCAGTTCTTC
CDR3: CASSPGLVGGEQFF

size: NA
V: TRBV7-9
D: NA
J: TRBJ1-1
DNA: TGTGCCAGCAGCCCCCTAGGGGCCACTGAAGCTTTCTTT
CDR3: CASSPLGATEAFF

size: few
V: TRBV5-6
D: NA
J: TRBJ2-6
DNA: TGTGCCAGCAGCTTGGTGAGGGCTGGGGCCAACGTCCTGACTTTC
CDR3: CASSLVRAGANVLTF

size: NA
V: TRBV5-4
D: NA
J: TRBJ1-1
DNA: TGTGCCAGCAGCTTGGCGACAGCAAACACTGAAGCTTTCTTT
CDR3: CASSLATANTEAFF

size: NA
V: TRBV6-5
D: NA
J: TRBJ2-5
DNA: TGTGCCAGCAGTGATGGGGAAAGCGGGACCCAGTACTTC
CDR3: CASSDGESGTQYF

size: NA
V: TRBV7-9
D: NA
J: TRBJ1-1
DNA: TGTGCCAGCAGCTGGACAGAGACAAAGGGCGCTTTCTTT
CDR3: CASSWTETKGAFF

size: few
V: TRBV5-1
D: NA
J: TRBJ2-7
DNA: TGCGCCAGCAGCCCTACCTTTCGGGGTCGGAACGAGCAGTACTTC
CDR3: CASSPTFRGRNEQYF

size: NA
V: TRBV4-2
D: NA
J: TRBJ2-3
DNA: TGTGCCAGCAGCCAAATAGATCCCGACACAGATACGCAGTATTTT
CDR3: CASSQIDPDTDTQYF

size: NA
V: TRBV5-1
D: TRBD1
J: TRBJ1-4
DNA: TGCGCCAGCAGCCCGGGACAGCCCAATGAAAAACTGTTTTTT
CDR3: CASSPGQPNEKLFF

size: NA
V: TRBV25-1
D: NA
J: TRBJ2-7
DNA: TGTGCCAGCAGTGCAGGCCCCTACGAGCAGTACTTC
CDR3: CASSAGPYEQYF

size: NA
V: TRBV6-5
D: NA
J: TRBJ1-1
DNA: TGTGCCAGCAGTCCCCGAGGACTGAGGGACACTGAAGCTTTCTTT
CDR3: CASSPRGLRDTEAFF

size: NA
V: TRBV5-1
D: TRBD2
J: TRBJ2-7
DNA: TGCGCCAGCAGCTTGGCGGCTAGCGGGGGTCCTTACGAGCAGTACTTC
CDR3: CASSLAASGGPYEQYF

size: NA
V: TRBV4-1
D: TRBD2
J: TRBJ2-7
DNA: TGCGCCAGCAGCCAAGGAATACCAGCGGGAGCCGAGCAGTACTTC
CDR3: CASSQGIPAGAEQYF

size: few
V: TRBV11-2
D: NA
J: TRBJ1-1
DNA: TGTGCCAGCAGCTTAGAATGGCAGGAAGCTTTCTTT
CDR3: CASSLEWQEAFF

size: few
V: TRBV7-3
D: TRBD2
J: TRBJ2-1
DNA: TGTGCCAGCAGCTTAGACAGCGCGGGGGATGAGCAGTTCTTC
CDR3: CASSLDSAGDEQFF

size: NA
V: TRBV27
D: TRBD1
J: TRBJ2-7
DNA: TGTGCCAGCAGTCCCCGACAGGGTAACTACGAGCAGTACTTC
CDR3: CASSPRQGNYEQYF

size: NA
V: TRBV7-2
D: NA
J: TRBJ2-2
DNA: TGTGCCAGCAGCTTAGCGCTTTGGAGAGGCACCGGGGAGCTGTTTTTT
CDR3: CASSLALWRGTGELFF

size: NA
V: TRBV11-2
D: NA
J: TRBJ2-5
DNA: TGTGCCAGCAGTCGGGACAATGGGGAGACCCAGTACTTC
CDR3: CASSRDNGETQYF

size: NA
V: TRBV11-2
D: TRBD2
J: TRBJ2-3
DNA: TGTGCCAGCAGCCTTCTGCCGGGCGGGAGAGGAGGAACTGATACGCAGTATTTT
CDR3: CASSLLPGGRGGTDTQYF

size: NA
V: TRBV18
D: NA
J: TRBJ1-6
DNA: TGTGCCAGCTCACGATACGGAGGGACGGACGAGAATAATTCACCCCTCCACTTT
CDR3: CASSRYGGTDENNSPLHF

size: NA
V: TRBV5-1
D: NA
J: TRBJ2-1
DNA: TGCGCCAGCAGCGCGGGGATCCCCTACAATGAGCAGTTCTTC
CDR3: CASSAGIPYNEQFF